This T cell receptor (beta chain) was recorded in a study of cytomegalovirus exposure and HLA in healthy donors. This clone was observed a few times. Its cognate antigen is unknown. This CDR3 contains 12 residues. Looked up from germline, CDR1 is SGHTA and CDR2 is FQGNSA. V was pared by 4 bases and J by 10 bases, with 13 bases between. 60 Vbeta and 13 Jbeta primers were used in PCR. The assay was immunoSEQ multiplex PCR, and TCRdb's table has in-frame clones only and misses some. The sample has roughly 100,000 clones, about 68% seen once. Study observations and caveats: When presence/absence was analysed, sequencing depth was taken to be roughly uniform across donors. Trimming of TCR beta V- and J-genes showed a link, identified in a later analysis, to a missense DCLRE1C variant. Some TCR beta chains (more than 150 of them) were listed as cytomegalovirus-associated. The Asian-associated ancestry cluster reportedly had fewer N-insertions than the approximately 700-donor mean in a later analysis.

This receptor was identified in a man younger than 40 in good health and CMV-seropositive. Sample: PBMCs. V and J are TRBV7-2 and TRBJ1-1; perhaps TRBD1 as D (6 bases). CDR3 amino acids: CASSSTQGLAFF. The CDR3 bases are TGTGCCAGCAGCTCGACACAGGGCCTAGCTTTCTTT.